This T cell receptor (beta chain) appears in the sequencing data of a study of metastatic and nonmetastatic thyroid tumors. The CDR3 totals 12 residues. The germline V gene encodes CDR1 MNHNS and CDR2 SASEGT. The trim removed 5 bases at V and 7 bases at J, leaving 3 bases unmatched. Thyroid surgery took place with no prior treatment in any patient. This clone was observed at least ten times. TCRdb called clones again from the PCR reads with MiXCR. The sample consists of tens of thousands of clones, around 10% of them appearing once. V and J are TRBV6-1 and TRBJ2-3, with 7 nucleotides matching TRBD1. The sample taken for sequencing was blood. This TCR was recovered from a male donor with papillary thyroid cancer or a benign thyroid nodule (not recorded which). Some clones in this sample may be carry-over from other donors' samples. This chain's CDR3 is CASSQTGYTQYF. The DNA for the CDR3 is TGTGCCAGCAGTCAGACAGGGTATACGCAGTATTTT.